The text below deals with one T cell receptor (beta chain). This specimen comes from a study of cytotoxic CD8 clonotypes in ibrutinib-treated CLL. The CDR3 spans 16 residues. Per germline, CDR1 SGHNT and CDR2 YYREEE (reference sequence). The V and J ends lost 0 bases and 3 bases, in that order; junction bases with no gene match: 4. Clones were sequenced by immunoSEQ multiplex PCR, and TCRdb holds only the in-frame ones, with some missing. Of about 45,000 clones in the sample, 50% to 80% were seen once. The sequencing here drew on PBMCs, taken after 24 months of ibrutinib treatment. The V gene is TRBV5-4, the J gene TRBJ2-5, with 11 nucleotides matching TRBD2. This clonotype was obtained from a human donor with chronic lymphocytic leukemia. Here the CDR3 DNA reads TGTGCCAGCAGCTTGGCTAGCGGGGGGCCCGAAGAGACCCAGTACTTC. The encoded protein is CASSLASGGPEETQYF.